The 26 T cell receptor beta chains given below trace back to one sample, sequenced in a study of cytotoxic CD8 clonotypes in ibrutinib-treated CLL. Libraries were prepared by immunoSEQ multiplex PCR; TCRdb keeps only in-frame clonotypes and omits some of them. The sample lists more than 140,000 clones, approximately 80% occurring once. Sequencing was performed on PBMCs, taken after 12 months of ibrutinib treatment. These receptor sequences come from a human donor with chronic lymphocytic leukemia.

This chain links TRBV7-8 with TRBJ1-3, with D unclear. CDR3 length: 16 amino acids. Germline V lookup: CDR1 SGHVS, CDR2 FQNEAQ. V gave up 1 base and J gave up 0 bases, with 10 bases separating them. CDR3 residues: CASSLGGPTSGNTIYF. In DNA, the CDR3 is TGTGCCAGCAGCTTAGGAGGGCCGACCTCTGGAAACACCATATATTTT.

This chain links TRBV7-9 with TRBJ2-7; D not resolved. This CDR3 is built from 13 residues. Trimming stripped 1 base from V and 7 bases from J, with 11 bases between. Germline CDR1 is SEHNR and CDR2 is FQNEAQ (reference sequence). The CDR3 DNA reads as TGTGCCAGCAGCTTAGGGGCCCCCTGGGAGCAGTACTTC. Amino acids: CASSLGAPWEQYF.

This rearrangement joins TRBV4-1 to TRBJ2-1; the match to TRBD2 covers 7 bases. The germline V gene encodes CDR1 MGHRA and CDR2 YSYEKL. The V segment lost 4 bases and the J segment 10 bases; nucleotides outside the gene matches: 13. This CDR3 is 15 amino acids long. The CDR3: CASSLAGEKAIEQFF. The CDR3 region has the DNA TGCGCCAGCAGCCTTGCGGGGGAGAAGGCAATAGAGCAGTTCTTC.

This chain links TRBV5-1 with TRBJ1-3, with D perhaps TRBD1 (5 bases). The CDR3 covers 14 residues. V shed 4 bases and J shed 11 bases, with 19 bases lying between them. The germline V gene encodes CDR1 SGHRS and CDR2 YFSETQ. In DNA, the CDR3 is TGCGCCAGCAGCCGGGGCGCCTCTGGAGTGGCCATATATTTT. Protein product: CASSRGASGVAIYF.

The V gene is TRBV19, the J gene TRBJ2-6; no clear D gene. The CDR3 has 13 residues. Per germline, CDR1 LNHDA and CDR2 SQIVND (reference sequence). Trimming cost V 10 bases and J 0 bases, with 7 bases left between them. CDR3 amino acids: CATHISGANVLTF. The CDR3 DNA reads as TGTGCCACACATATCTCTGGGGCCAACGTCCTGACTTTC.

The table lists this clone with a count of one. V usage is TRBV11-2 and J usage is TRBJ1-2, with 10 bases lining up with TRBD1. Germline V gene lookup returns CDR1 SGHAT and CDR2 FQNNGV. The CDR3 sequence is 16 residues long. The ends lost 5 bases at V and 3 bases at J; junction bases unmatched: 9. As DNA, the CDR3 is TGTGCCAGCAGCCCTCGAGGGACAGGGGCCGACTATGGCTACACCTTC. This encodes CASSPRGTGADYGYTF.

This clone was counted between two and nine times. The chain has TRBV7-2 and TRBJ1-5, with D perhaps TRBD1 (6 bases). The V gene lost 5 bases and the J gene lost 7 bases, with 12 bases spanning the gap. Germline lookup yields CDR1 SGHTA and CDR2 FQGNSA. This CDR3 has 13 amino acids. Here the CDR3 DNA reads TGTGCCAGCAGCCAATACCAGGGGCAGCCCCAGCATTTT. Its translation is CASSQYQGQPQHF.

The gene calls are TRBV29-1 and TRBJ1-1; D is uncertain. Trimming took off 0 bases at V and 0 bases at J, with 5 bases between the two ends. Germline CDR1 is SQVTM and CDR2 is ANQGSEA. This CDR3 spans 13 amino acids. The CDR3 DNA reads TGCAGCGTTGAAGAGGTGATGAACACTGAAGCTTTCTTT. It encodes CSVEEVMNTEAFF.

The genes are TRBV18 and TRBJ2-2; TRBD1 is a possible D gene (5 bases). Trimming left V 1 base short and J 0 bases short, with 6 bases between. The CDR3 is made up of 15 amino acids. Germline V gene data show CDR1 as KGHSH and CDR2 as LQKENI. CDR3 nucleotides: TGTGCCAGCTCACCACGACAGACGAACACCGGGGAGCTGTTTTTT. This sequence encodes CASSPRQTNTGELFF.

The J gene is TRBJ1-6, the V gene TRBV14; 11 bases are a match to TRBD1. CDR3 length equals 16 residues. The J segment lost 7 bases and the V segment lost 4 bases, leaving 6 bases of the junction unmatched. The V gene's germline CDR1 is SGHDN and CDR2 FVKESK. The CDR3 protein is CASSRSGTGGNSPLHF. In DNA, the CDR3 is TGTGCCAGCAGCCGTTCGGGGACAGGGGGAAATTCACCCCTCCACTTT.

The chain employs TRBV30 and TRBJ1-5; the D gene is possibly TRBD1 (6 bases). V was trimmed by 2 bases and J by 1 base, leaving 12 bases between them. CDR1 GTSNPN and CDR2 SVGIG come from the germline V gene (reference sequence). The CDR3 totals 15 residues. CDR3 nucleotides: TGTGCCTGGAGTCTTGGGGGGCGAAGCAATCAGCCCCAGCATTTT. The encoded protein is CAWSLGGRSNQPQHF.

The V gene is TRBV28, the J gene TRBJ2-3, with D possibly TRBD1 on 5 matching bases. The CDR3 is made up of 14 amino acids. In germline, CDR1 is MDHEN, CDR2 SYDVKM. Trimming pared 5 bases from V and 1 base from J, leaving 10 bases between. In DNA, the CDR3 is TGTGCCAGCAGTCGTAGGGGCGGCACAGATACGCAGTATTTT. It encodes CASSRRGGTDTQYF. Using reference TRBV28 and TRBJ2-3 for the parts outside the CDR3, the full variable domain is DVKVTQSSRYLVKRTGEKVFLECVQDMDHENMFWYRQDPGLGLRLIYFSYDVKMKEKGDIPEGYSVSREKKERFSLILESASTNQTSMYLCASSRRGGTDTQYFGPGTRLTVL.

This clone was seen only a few times. The chain uses TRBV7-2 and TRBJ2-5, with 8 bases identical to TRBD2. Germline V CDR1 and CDR2: SGHTA, FQGNSA. V lost 5 bases to trimming and J lost 5 bases; unmatched junction nucleotides: 13. This CDR3 has 16 residues. The CDR3 spells CASSPQLSPGGETQYF. CDR3 in DNA: TGTGCCAGCAGCCCACAACTATCCCCGGGGGGGGAGACCCAGTACTTC.

This sequence joins TRBV27 and TRBJ1-4, with D perhaps matching TRBD1 (6 bases). Germline lookup yields CDR1 MNHEY and CDR2 SMNVEV (reference sequence). Trimming removed 5 bases at V and 4 bases at J, with 11 bases between. CDR3 size: 14 residues. CDR3 protein: CASSETGDNEKLFF. CDR3 DNA: TGTGCCAGCAGTGAGACAGGAGATAATGAAAAACTGTTTTTT.

V usage is TRBV5-5 and J usage is TRBJ2-5; 8 bases map to TRBD1. Trimming removed 1 base from V and 2 bases from J; junction bases left unmatched: 7. CDR1 and CDR2 (germline): SGHKS, YYEKEE (reference sequence). The CDR3 runs 16 residues. In DNA, the CDR3 is TGTGCCAGCAGCTTGATAACAGGGGGAACTCAAGAGACCCAGTACTTC. Translating gives CASSLITGGTQETQYF.

Turning to this clone: Other DNA sequences in this specimen translate into the identical CDR3. The genes are TRBV19 and TRBJ2-6, with 8 bases aligning to TRBD1. Unmatched junction bases numbered 6, after V lost 10 bases and J lost 4 bases. CDR3 length equals 14 residues. Per germline, CDR1 LNHDA and CDR2 SQIVND (reference sequence). Here the CDR3 DNA reads TGTGCCACAGACAGGGGTGGCGGGGCCAACGTCCTGACTTTC. Translation: CATDRGGGANVLTF.

The V and J genes are TRBV29-1 and TRBJ2-7; D might be TRBD2 (6 bases). V lost 0 bases, J lost 6 bases, and 18 bases lay in between. Germline V gene sequence: CDR1 SQVTM, CDR2 ANQGSEA. The length of the CDR3 is 15 residues. In DNA form, the CDR3 reads TGCAGCGTTGAAGATCTTGGTGCGGGGTCGCTCGAGCAGTACTTC. As protein: CSVEDLGAGSLEQYF.

The J gene is TRBJ2-7, the V gene TRBV6-5, with D possibly matching TRBD2 (6 bases). The CDR3 length is 14 residues. Trimming left V 7 bases short and J 0 bases short, with 13 bases between. From germline, CDR1 is MNHEY and CDR2 SVGAGI. CDR3 loop: CASTPPGGSYEQYF. The CDR3 nucleotides are TGTGCCAGCACCCCGCCCGGGGGCTCCTACGAGCAGTACTTC.

The sample holds one count of this clone. This chain uses TRBV27 with TRBJ2-1; D possibly uses TRBD1 or TRBD2 (5 bases each). V shed 8 bases and J shed 0 bases, with 14 bases lying between them. The germline CDR1 and CDR2 sequences are MNHEY and SMNVEV (reference sequence). This CDR3 has 15 residues. The CDR3 loop reads CASGPGASSYNEQFF. CDR3 in DNA: TGTGCCAGCGGTCCCGGGGCGAGCTCCTACAATGAGCAGTTCTTC.

This chain joins TRBV7-9 and TRBJ2-7; a weak D match, TRBD2 (5 bases). V dropped 5 bases and J dropped 0 bases, with 11 bases sitting between them. Germline-derived CDR1 and CDR2 are SEHNR and FQNEAQ (reference sequence). CDR3 size: 14 residues. CDR3 bases: TGTGCCAGCAGCCATAGCGCGAGCTCCTACGAGCAGTACTTC. The encoded protein is CASSHSASSYEQYF.

The V and J genes are TRBV6-6 and TRBJ2-2; no reliable D call. Trimming pared 6 bases from V and 5 bases from J, leaving 10 bases between. The germline V gene encodes CDR1 MNHNY and CDR2 SVGAGI (reference sequence). The CDR3 sequence is 13 residues long. The CDR3 DNA reads TGTGCCAGCAGACCTCAGTTAACCGGGGAGCTGTTTTTT. Amino acids: CASRPQLTGELFF.

This clone was counted only a few times. The V call is TRBV30, the J call TRBJ1-6; unclear D gene. Germline CDR1 is GTSNPN and CDR2 is SVGIG (reference sequence). The germline V and J ends were trimmed by 2 bases and 9 bases, with 14 bases remaining between them. The CDR3 has 14 residues. The CDR3 here is CAWSTSTISSPLHF. The CDR3 nucleotides are TGTGCCTGGAGTACCTCCACAATTAGTTCACCCCTCCACTTT.

V usage is TRBV18 and J usage is TRBJ1-5; 7 bases match TRBD1. Trimming at V came to 3 bases and at J to 5 bases, leaving 7 bases not matched to a gene. Germline assignment: CDR1 KGHSH and CDR2 LQKENI. The CDR3 spans 15 residues. CDR3 in amino acids: CASSPTGLGDQPQHF. CDR3 DNA sequence: TGTGCCAGCTCACCGACAGGGTTAGGGGATCAGCCCCAGCATTTT.

The chain is built from TRBV19 and TRBJ1-2; the D is unclear. CDR1 LNHDA and CDR2 SQIVND come from the germline V gene (reference sequence). The V end lost 6 bases, the J end lost 8 bases, and 13 bases lay between the germline ends. This CDR3 has 12 amino acids. The CDR3, as DNA: TGTGCCAGTAGGAGGCGAACTTACGGCTACACCTTC. Encoded protein: CASRRRTYGYTF.

This rearrangement joins TRBV28 to TRBJ1-5, with D unclear. Germline V gene sequence: CDR1 MDHEN, CDR2 SYDVKM. V dropped 3 bases and J dropped 4 bases, with 7 bases sitting between them. The CDR3 consists of 13 residues. CDR3 DNA sequence: TGTGCCAGCAGTTTCACGGGAAATCAGCCCCAGCATTTT. Translated: CASSFTGNQPQHF.

The V gene is TRBV28, the J gene TRBJ2-1; D is possibly TRBD1 (5 bases). Trimming took off 2 bases at V and 9 bases at J, with 8 bases between the two ends. Germline V CDR1 and CDR2: MDHEN, SYDVKM. This CDR3 comprises 12 residues. The CDR3 bases are TGTGCCAGCAGTTTACAGGGCTCTGAGCAGTTCTTC. It is translated as CASSLQGSEQFF. Using reference TRBV28 and TRBJ2-1 for the parts outside the CDR3, the full variable domain is DVKVTQSSRYLVKRTGEKVFLECVQDMDHENMFWYRQDPGLGLRLIYFSYDVKMKEKGDIPEGYSVSREKKERFSLILESASTNQTSMYLCASSLQGSEQFFGPGTRLTVL.